This T cell receptor beta chain derives from a study of a mutant IDH1 vaccine in newly diagnosed glioma. As for time point: week 23, last vaccination. Vaccine doses each comprised 300 ug of mutant IDH1 20-mer peptide, with topical imiquimod. The CDR3 loop spans 14 amino acids. The germline CDR1 and CDR2 sequences are LNHNV and YYDKDF (reference sequence). J was trimmed by 4 bases and V by 0 bases; bases with no gene match: 2. Generated by immunoSEQ multiplex PCR, the TCRdb table keeps only in-frame clones and is missing some. The repertoire holds tens of thousands of clones, about 90% seen once, with roughly 1.4% in the top ten. With regard to this clone: Its specificity is not known.

V gene TRBV15 combines with J gene TRBJ2-7; 8 nucleotides align to TRBD2. This sequence originates from a man in his forties or fifties with glioma. This material consisted of PBMCs, taken from a glioma patient whose treatment included an IDH1 peptide vaccine. This CDR3 is CATSRDRGGYEQYF. Written as DNA, the CDR3 is TGTGCCACCAGCAGAGATCGGGGGGGGTACGAGCAGTACTTC.